A single sample is the source of the 17 T cell receptor beta chains below, sequenced in a study of blood T cell repertoires in COVID-19. Sequenced by immunoSEQ multiplex PCR; TCRdb stores in-frame clones only, minus some. The sample yields fewer than 250,000 clones, roughly nine tenths seen once. Sample: PBMCs or T cells enriched from blood (not recorded which). The receptors here all came from a middle-aged woman in a cohort exposed to, infected with or recovered from COVID-19 (not recorded which).

This chain links TRBV21-1 with TRBJ1-2; the listed D gene, TRBD1, was not tested against the DNA. TRBV21-1 is designated a pseudogene. CDR3 length: 16 residues. The DNA of the CDR3 is TGTGCCAGCAGCAAAGCGTCCGAAGGGGCTTCGTATGGCTACACCTTC. Translation gives CASSKASEGASYGYTF.

The chain has TRBV10-2 and TRBJ2-1; 8 bases match TRBD2. Germline V gene lookup returns CDR1 WSHSY and CDR2 SAAADI. After removal of 6 bases from V and 1 base from J, the junction contained 2 bases not matched to a gene. The CDR3 has 14 residues. The CDR3 is CASSSSGSYNEQFF. In DNA, the CDR3 is TGCGCCAGCAGCTCTAGCGGGTCCTACAATGAGCAGTTCTTC.

This clone appeared once. This chain connects TRBV5-6 to TRBJ2-7; D possibly corresponds to TRBD2 (5 bases). The length of the CDR3 is 15 residues. V lost 0 bases, J lost 2 bases, and 12 bases lay in between. CDR1 is SGHDT, CDR2 YYEEEE, per germline. The CDR3 nucleotides read TGTGCCAGCAGCTTGGGGATCGGGGATACCTACGAGCAGTACTTC. Translating it yields CASSLGIGDTYEQYF.

The CDR3 coding sequence is TGTGCCAGCAGGACAGGGGCCGGGGAGCTGTTTTTT. Protein: CASRTGAGELFF. The chain is built from TRBV27 and TRBJ2-2, with 8 bases that match TRBD1. Trimming removed 6 bases from V and 6 bases from J; junction bases left unmatched: 0. The CDR3 covers 12 residues. Germline CDR1 is MNHEY and CDR2 is SMNVEV (reference sequence).

The chain uses TRBV28 and TRBJ1-1; a possible D gene is TRBD1 (6 bases). The CDR3 has 15 amino acids. Germline CDR1 reads MDHEN; CDR2 reads SYDVKM. V dropped 4 bases and J dropped 5 bases, with 17 bases sitting between them. The CDR3 spells CASSSRKGVRTEAFF. The CDR3, as DNA: TGTGCCAGCAGTTCTCGTAAGGGGGTAAGGACTGAAGCTTTCTTT.

DNA of the CDR3: TGTGCCAGCAGTACACCCAGGATCCCTAGCACAGATACGCAGTATTTT. Translating gives CASSTPRIPSTDTQYF. The gene calls are TRBV28 and TRBJ2-3; D gene unclear. The CDR3 sequence is 16 residues long. Between the trimmed V and J ends, which lost 5 bases and 0 bases, there was a span of 15 bases. From germline, CDR1 is MDHEN and CDR2 SYDVKM. Filled out from reference TRBV28 and TRBJ2-3, the complete variable domain reads DVKVTQSSRYLVKRTGEKVFLECVQDMDHENMFWYRQDPGLGLRLIYFSYDVKMKEKGDIPEGYSVSREKKERFSLILESASTNQTSMYLCASSTPRIPSTDTQYFGPGTRLTVL.

The chain recombines TRBV7-2 with TRBJ2-1; D is possibly TRBD2 (6 bases). Deletions cut 3 bases from V and 10 bases from J, with 16 bases between. From germline, CDR1 is SGHTA and CDR2 FQGNSA. The CDR3 consists of 14 residues. CDR3 in amino acids: CASSLEGGPQEQFF. CDR3 nucleotide sequence: TGTGCCAGCAGCTTGGAGGGAGGCCCCCAGGAGCAGTTCTTC.

This clone was seen only once. The chain carries TRBV7-8 and TRBJ2-2; TRBD1 is a possible D gene (5 bases). V lost 2 bases, J lost 0 bases, and 7 bases lay in between. In germline, CDR1 is SGHVS, CDR2 FQNEAQ. CDR3 length: 15 amino acids. This chain's CDR3 is CASSLFRANTGELFF. The CDR3 nucleotides are TGTGCCAGCAGCTTATTCAGGGCGAACACCGGGGAGCTGTTTTTT.

V and J are TRBV28 and TRBJ1-1; 8 bases agree with TRBD1. V lost 2 bases and J lost 4; bases outside the gene matches: 6. The CDR3 runs 15 residues. Germline CDR1 MDHEN, CDR2 SYDVKM. CDR3 coding DNA: TGTGCCAGCAGTTTAACCAGGGGGCGTGGCACTGAAGCTTTCTTT. Encoded protein: CASSLTRGRGTEAFF.

The J gene is TRBJ1-1, the V gene TRBV11-2; D ambiguous. With 1 base removed from V and 7 bases from J, the gap between germline ends came to 7 bases. In germline, CDR1 is SGHAT, CDR2 FQNNGV. CDR3 length equals 12 residues. CDR3 DNA: TGTGCCAGCAGCTTAGTATCTGTTGAAGCTTTCTTT. Translation: CASSLVSVEAFF. The variable domain in full, with the rest retrieved from reference TRBV11-2 and TRBJ1-1, is EAGVAQSPRYKIIEKRQSVAFWCNPISGHATLYWYQQILGQGPKLLIQFQNNGVVDDSQLPKDRFSAERLKGVDSTLKIQPAKLEDSAVYLCASSLVSVEAFFGQGTRLTVV.

The chain employs TRBV19 and TRBJ1-3; 8 bases align to TRBD1. The V gene end was trimmed by 8 bases and the J gene end by 3 bases; junction bases not matched to a gene: 12. Germline lookup yields CDR1 LNHDA and CDR2 SQIVND (reference sequence). This CDR3 has 16 residues. CDR3 region: CASSTIRGQGGNTIYF. CDR3 bases: TGTGCCAGTTCTACCATCAGGGGGCAAGGTGGAAACACCATATATTTT.

The chain uses TRBV28 and TRBJ1-1; 7 bases fit TRBD1. V lost 0 bases, J lost 1 base, and 2 bases stayed unmatched. The CDR3 runs to 15 residues. Germline-derived CDR1 and CDR2 are MDHEN and SYDVKM. CDR3 in DNA: TGTGCCAGCAGTTTATGGGGGGACAGGAACACTGAAGCTTTCTTT. Translation: CASSLWGDRNTEAFF.

V usage is TRBV6-5 and J usage is TRBJ1-1, with D possibly TRBD1 on 5 matching bases. V lost 6 bases and J 6 bases, leaving 17 bases between the germline ends. The length of the CDR3 is 14 residues. Germline V gives CDR1 MNHEY, CDR2 SVGAGI. The CDR3 DNA follows: TGTGCCAGCAGCTGGGTTGGGGGGAGGTCTGAAGCTTTCTTT. Translated, it gives CASSWVGGRSEAFF.

The CDR3 reads CASSQPGGQGYQPQHF. The CDR3 bases are TGCGCCAGCAGCCAGCCCGGGGGGCAGGGGTATCAGCCCCAGCATTTT. V and J are TRBV4-1 and TRBJ1-5, with D perhaps TRBD1 (6 bases). The length of the CDR3 is 16 residues. Germline values: CDR1 MGHRA, CDR2 YSYEKL. V lost 3 bases and J 5 bases, leaving 17 bases between the germline ends.

The rearrangement uses TRBV28 and TRBJ1-1, with 7 bases matching TRBD1. This CDR3 comprises 16 residues. Germline V gives CDR1 MDHEN, CDR2 SYDVKM. J was trimmed by 0 bases and V by 6 bases; bases with no gene match: 10. In DNA, the CDR3 is TGTGCCAGCAGCCTAGGGGGCAGGAGCATGAACACTGAAGCTTTCTTT. Protein product: CASSLGGRSMNTEAFF. Full variable domain (remainder filled in from reference TRBV28 and TRBJ1-1): DVKVTQSSRYLVKRTGEKVFLECVQDMDHENMFWYRQDPGLGLRLIYFSYDVKMKEKGDIPEGYSVSREKKERFSLILESASTNQTSMYLCASSLGGRSMNTEAFFGQGTRLTVV.

This chain joins TRBV6-2 or TRBV6-3 and TRBJ2-3, with TRBD2 identical over 9 bases. Germline trimming cut 6 bases from V and 3 bases from J; bases unmatched to any gene: 10. From germline, CDR1 is MNHEY and CDR2 SVGEGT. The CDR3 consists of 16 residues. The CDR3 nucleotides are TGTGCCAGCAGCGCCGGGACTAGCCTGGGTACAGATACGCAGTATTTT. It is translated as CASSAGTSLGTDTQYF.

The table lists this clone with a count of one. This CDR3 is CASSLTGGNSPLHF. CDR3 sequence (DNA): TGTGCCAGCAGCTTGACAGGGGGAAATTCACCCCTCCACTTT. The chain recombines TRBV13 with TRBJ1-6, with 9 bases lining up with TRBD1. V trimming: 3 bases; J trimming: 7 bases; junction bases outside the gene matches: 1. The CDR3 totals 14 residues. The germline V gene has CDR1 PRHDT and CDR2 FYEKMQ (reference sequence).